This TCR beta chain was retrieved from a study of vaccination effects on CD4 cells after COVID-19. Study details: Each participant was administered two doses of either the BNT162b2 or the mRNA-1273 vaccine. Study outcomes and limitations: Among infection- and vaccine-induced clones, marked clonal contraction occurred late after vaccination.

As to this clone: Its antigen is still unknown.

The ViraFEST assay expanded antigen-specific CD4+ T cells with viral peptide pools before sequencing. Scientists isolated CD4+ T cells after a roughly 10-day culture period ended. SARS-CoV-2 infection was confirmed by PCR in the person between March and December 2020. The data were produced by immunoSEQ multiplex PCR, yet TCRdb's version contains in-frame clones alone and is incomplete. Of about 20,000 clones in the sample, around 74% are singletons; the top ten hold 16%. V lost 2 bases, J lost 3 bases, and 7 bases stayed unmatched. The germline V gene encodes CDR1 MNHEY and CDR2 SVGEGT. This CDR3 is built from 17 residues.

The sample was CD4+ T cells from PBMCs cultured with SARS-CoV-2 spike peptides, taken before COVID-19 vaccination. The gene calls are TRBV6-2 or TRBV6-3 and TRBJ2-1; TRBD2 matches at 10 bases. The source of this sequence is a human donor who had a prior SARS-CoV-2 infection. The CDR3, as DNA: TGTGCCAGCAGTTACGCGGCTAGCGGGAGAGTCTACAATGAGCAGTTCTTC. Its translation: CASSYAASGRVYNEQFF.